Reported below is one TCR beta chain. What it binds is unknown. The sample originates from a study of response to subunit inactivated influenza vaccine. Trimming stripped 2 bases from V and 0 bases from J, with 10 bases between. Germline V gene data show CDR1 as SGHRS and CDR2 as YFSETQ. The CDR3 is 15 residues long. General study findings and limits: Authors proposed each seasonal influenza vaccination draws in few new T cells.

TCRdb called the RT-PCR reads again in MiXCR, with one record for every CDR3 protein. The sample contains roughly 780,000 distinct CDR3 sequences, 18% of which appear only once. This TCR came from a man aged 45-65 years who received an inactivated influenza vaccine. The chain recombines TRBV5-1 with TRBJ2-3; D is unresolved. Specimen: PBMCs from blood, collected around 5 days after vaccination. This CDR3 is CASSFAVPSTDTQYF. The DNA of the CDR3 is TGCGCCAGCAGCTTCGCCGTGCCTAGCACAGATACGCAGTATTTT.